By share of the sample, the clone carrying this T cell receptor (beta chain) is medium-sized. Antigen specificity is unknown. A library made for alpha chains picked up this beta chain off target, so its size means little. The CDR3 runs 15 residues. CDR1 and CDR2 (germline): MNHNS, SASEGT. The V segment lost 5 bases and the J segment 5 bases; nucleotides outside the gene matches: 8. The sample is drawn from a study of spatial heterogeneity in lung cancer. At the level of the study: A T cell module score from matched bulk RNA-seq correlated strongly with TCR transcript counts in tumor regions. Raw-read counts averaged over ten per unique TCR and UMI combination.

On each TCR cDNA molecule, a unique molecular identifier was present. TCRdb processed the 5' RACE reads anew with MiXCR; each CDR3 protein has one entry. This sample has around 9,800 distinct CDR3 sequences; approximately 7.5% occur once, and the top ten carry 20% to 25%. Points from the study as a whole: The number of expanded tumor alpha and beta chains correlated with mutation number.

As for time point: sample taken at primary tumor resection. The authors sequenced whole RNA from tumor, nontumor lung or frozen PBMC without sorting. The J gene is TRBJ1-5, the V gene TRBV6-1; 8 bases fit TRBD1. The receptor was derived from a female donor with early-stage non-small cell lung cancer. This material consisted of lung tumor tissue, taken at surgery. The CDR3 spells CASSFRQGRDQPQHF. The CDR3 nucleotides read TGTGCCAGCAGTTTCCGACAGGGGAGGGATCAGCCCCAGCATTTT.